The source of this TCR beta chain is a study of blood T cell repertoires in COVID-19 (TCRdb year 2020). With respect to the entire study: Samples covering the acute and convalescent phases of COVID-19 were provided by collaborators in the United States, Italy and Spain. The material from the prospective study consisted of cDNA or gDNA derived from T cells, B-cell-depleted T cells, or PBMCs. HLA class I and class II types, where available, came from metadata supplied by the sample provider rather than from assay-based typing. Deeply sampled blood TCRbeta repertoires from subjects exposed to, actively infected with, or recovered from COVID-19 were included in the dataset. Sample metadata almost always included a de-identified subject ID, COVID-19 status, age in years and sex. The samples were drawn from two sources: the first 160 participants of the ongoing ImmuneRACE study, and approximately 1,300 subjects contributed by 6 global collaborators. The repertoires were made available in a free public database intended to serve as a resource for research on the immune response to SARS-CoV-2. Results the study describes overall, beyond this receptor: The amount of clinical and demographic metadata varied by source and participant and was provided uncurated.

One collaborating source in Seattle enrolled patients while the patients were actively infected and followed the patients over time throughout the course of disease. The collaborating institutions used their own protocols to collect whole blood in K2EDTA tubes. For TCRbeta analysis, collaborator samples were shipped as frozen whole blood, as isolated PBMCs, or as DNA extracted from either sample type. The immunoSEQ Assay, a bias-controlled multiplex PCR, was used to amplify TCRbeta CDR3 regions from genomic DNA. Turning to the authors' computational methods: Within the assay, amplification of reference gene primers was used to estimate how many nucleated cells each sample contained. Sequence reads were collapsed and filtered to measure the absolute abundance of every unique TCRbeta CDR3 rearrangement. For each sample, productive Simpson clonality was calculated as the square root of Simpson's diversity index across productive rearrangements. The table comes from immuneACCESS by way of TCRdb, which keeps in-frame sequences with V and J called. Part of the clones is missing from these tables; in studies checked, under half for an unresolved V gene and the rest for unknown reasons. V, J and clone size were drawn from that table, and D and trimming were deduced from the DNA. This sample lists approximately 77,000 clones; approximately 85% were detected once. The ten largest clones take up more than 9.5% of the sample.

Inclusive of the bounding cysteine and phenylalanine, the CDR3 is 17 residues long. This entry keeps only the CDR3 DNA: 51 bases, framed from base 1. V and J are truncated by 3 bases and 0 bases respectively, leaving an intervening sequence of 18 bases. The CDR1 and CDR2 encoded by the germline V gene are SQVTM and ANQGSEA. Remarks on this clone: Its antigen is still unknown. The sample holds no much larger clone one base away, and base qualities are not on file.

The rearrangement combines TRBV29-1 with TRBJ2-4, with TRBD2 tentatively as D gene (7 bases match). What was sequenced was peripheral blood. This TCR was sampled from a man in his fifties with COVID-19, enrolled during active disease. The CDR3 in this case is CSVEGGLAELAKNIQYF. The nucleotide sequence reads as follows: TGCAGCGTTGAGGGGGGGCTAGCGGAACTAGCCAAAAACATTCAGTACTTC.